The present T cell receptor (beta chain) was sequenced within a study of CD8+CD57+ T cells in acquired aplastic anemia. The germline V gene has CDR1 KGHDR and CDR2 SFDVKD. The CDR3 covers 15 residues. This clonotype was detected only once. Genomic DNA served as template for TCR beta VDJ and CDR3 profiling. MiXCR, applied by TCRdb to the reads, yields one record per CDR3 protein. The top ten clones hold under 15% of a sample with more than 150,000 distinct CDR3 sequences, 45% to 60% of them seen once. An expansion of CD8+CD57+ cells by flow cytometry had been shown in patients chosen for sequencing. There were no patients without severe acquired aplastic anemia.

The rearrangement links TRBV24-1 to TRBJ2-3; possible D gene TRBD1, 5 bases. The tail of the sequence fits TRBJ1-5 better, so the J call may be wrong. The clonotype was recovered from a human donor with aplastic anemia. Sequenced material: sorted CD4+, CD8+, or CD8+CD57+ T cells (not recorded which) from PBMCs. CDR3 sequence reads: CATSDPGTPTDTQHF. The CDR3 DNA is TGTGCCACCAGTGACCCCGGGACCCCCACAGACACGCAGCATTTT.